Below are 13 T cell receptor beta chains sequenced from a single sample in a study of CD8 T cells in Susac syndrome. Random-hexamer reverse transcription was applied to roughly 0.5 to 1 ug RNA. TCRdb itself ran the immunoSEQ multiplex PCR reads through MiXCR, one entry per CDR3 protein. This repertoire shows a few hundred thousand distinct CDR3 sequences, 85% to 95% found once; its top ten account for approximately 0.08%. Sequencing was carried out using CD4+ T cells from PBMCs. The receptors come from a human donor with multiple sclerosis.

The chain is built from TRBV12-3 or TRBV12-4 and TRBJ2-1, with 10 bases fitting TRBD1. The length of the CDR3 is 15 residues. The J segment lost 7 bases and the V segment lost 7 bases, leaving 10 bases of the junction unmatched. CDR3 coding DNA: TGTGCCAGCACTTCCCGGGACAGGGGAAGAAATGAGCAGTTCTTC. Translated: CASTSRDRGRNEQFF.

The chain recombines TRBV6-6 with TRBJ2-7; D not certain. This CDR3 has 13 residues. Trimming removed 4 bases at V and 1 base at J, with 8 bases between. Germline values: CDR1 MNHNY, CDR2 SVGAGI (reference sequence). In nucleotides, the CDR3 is TGTGCCAGCAGTTCCACGTGGTCCTACGAGCAGTACTTC. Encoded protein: CASSSTWSYEQYF.

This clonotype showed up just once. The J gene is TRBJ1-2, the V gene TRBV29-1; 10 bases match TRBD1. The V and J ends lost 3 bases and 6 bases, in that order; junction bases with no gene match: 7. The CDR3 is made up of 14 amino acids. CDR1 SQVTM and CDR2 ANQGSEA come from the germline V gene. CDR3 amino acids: CSVDREGTGDGYTF. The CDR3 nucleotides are TGCAGCGTTGATCGAGAAGGGACAGGGGATGGCTACACCTTC.

The chain's CDR3 is CASRRTVGETQYF. The CDR3 DNA is TGTGCCAGCAGACGGACAGTTGGGGAGACCCAGTACTTC. The rearrangement uses TRBV11-1 and TRBJ2-5; the D gene is possibly TRBD1 (6 bases). Germline loops: CDR1 SGHAT, CDR2 FQDESV (reference sequence). V gave up 6 bases and J gave up 5 bases, with 13 bases separating them. The CDR3 is 13 amino acids.

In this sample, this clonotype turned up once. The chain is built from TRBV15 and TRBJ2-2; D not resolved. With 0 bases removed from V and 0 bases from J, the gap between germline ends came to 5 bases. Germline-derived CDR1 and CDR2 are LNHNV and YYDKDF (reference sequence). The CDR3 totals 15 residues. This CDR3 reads CATSREFPNTGELFF. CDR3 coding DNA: TGTGCCACCAGCAGAGAATTCCCGAACACCGGGGAGCTGTTTTTT. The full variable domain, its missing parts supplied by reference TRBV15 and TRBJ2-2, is DAMVIQNPRYQVTQFGKPVTLSCSQTLNHNVMYWYQQKSSQAPKLLFHYYDKDFNNEADTPDNFQSRRPNTSFCFLDIRSPGLGDTAMYLCATSREFPNTGELFFGEGSRLTVL.

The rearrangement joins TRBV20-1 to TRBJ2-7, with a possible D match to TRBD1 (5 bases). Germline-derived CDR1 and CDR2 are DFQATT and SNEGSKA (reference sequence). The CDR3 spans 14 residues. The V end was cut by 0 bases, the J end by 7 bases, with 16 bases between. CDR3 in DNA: TGCAGTGCTAGAGATGGTGGGGCCGAGTGGGAGCAGTACTTC. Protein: CSARDGGAEWEQYF.

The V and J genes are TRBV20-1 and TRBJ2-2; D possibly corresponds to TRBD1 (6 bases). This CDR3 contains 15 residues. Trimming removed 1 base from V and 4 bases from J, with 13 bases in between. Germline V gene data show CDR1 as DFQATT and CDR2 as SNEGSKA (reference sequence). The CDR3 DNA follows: TGCAGTGCTAGAGTCCCACAGGGCGGCACCGGGGAGCTGTTTTTT. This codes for CSARVPQGGTGELFF.

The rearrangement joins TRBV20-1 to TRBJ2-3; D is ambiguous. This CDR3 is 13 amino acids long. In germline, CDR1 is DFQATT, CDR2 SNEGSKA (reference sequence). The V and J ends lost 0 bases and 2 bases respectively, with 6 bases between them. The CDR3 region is CSARDATTDTQYF. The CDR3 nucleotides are TGCAGTGCTAGAGATGCCACCACAGATACGCAGTATTTT.

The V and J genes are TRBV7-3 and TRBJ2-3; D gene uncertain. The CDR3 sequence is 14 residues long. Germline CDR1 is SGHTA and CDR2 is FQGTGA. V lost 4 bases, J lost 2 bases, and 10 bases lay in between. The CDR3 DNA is TGTGCCAGCAGCTCGTATGGGGTCACAGATACGCAGTATTTT. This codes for CASSSYGVTDTQYF.

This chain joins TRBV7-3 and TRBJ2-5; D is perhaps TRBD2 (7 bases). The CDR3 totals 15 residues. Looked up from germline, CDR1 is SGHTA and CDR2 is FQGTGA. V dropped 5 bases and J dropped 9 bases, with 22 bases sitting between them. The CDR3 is CASSTTGGGIAAQYF. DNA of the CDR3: TGTGCCAGCAGCACTACTGGCGGGGGCATTGCGGCCCAGTACTTC.

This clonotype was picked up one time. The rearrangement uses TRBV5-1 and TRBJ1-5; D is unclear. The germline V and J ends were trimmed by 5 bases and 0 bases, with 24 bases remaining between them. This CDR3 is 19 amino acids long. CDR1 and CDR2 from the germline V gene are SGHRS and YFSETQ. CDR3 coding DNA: TGCGCCAGCAGGCCAATAGACGGGCAGAAACCATATAGCAATCAGCCCCAGCATTTT. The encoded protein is CASRPIDGQKPYSNQPQHF.

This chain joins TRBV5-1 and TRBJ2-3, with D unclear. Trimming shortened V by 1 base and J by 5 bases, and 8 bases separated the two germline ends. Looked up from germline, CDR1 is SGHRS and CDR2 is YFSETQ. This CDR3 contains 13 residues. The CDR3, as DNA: TGCGCCAGCAGCTTGTCCAAGGGAGATACGCAGTATTTT. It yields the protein CASSLSKGDTQYF.

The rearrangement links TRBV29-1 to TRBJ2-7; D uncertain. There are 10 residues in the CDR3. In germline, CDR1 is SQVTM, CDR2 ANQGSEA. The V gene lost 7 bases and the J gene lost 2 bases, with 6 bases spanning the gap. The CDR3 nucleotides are TGCAGCGCCGAACCCTACGAGCAGTACTTC. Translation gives CSAEPYEQYF.